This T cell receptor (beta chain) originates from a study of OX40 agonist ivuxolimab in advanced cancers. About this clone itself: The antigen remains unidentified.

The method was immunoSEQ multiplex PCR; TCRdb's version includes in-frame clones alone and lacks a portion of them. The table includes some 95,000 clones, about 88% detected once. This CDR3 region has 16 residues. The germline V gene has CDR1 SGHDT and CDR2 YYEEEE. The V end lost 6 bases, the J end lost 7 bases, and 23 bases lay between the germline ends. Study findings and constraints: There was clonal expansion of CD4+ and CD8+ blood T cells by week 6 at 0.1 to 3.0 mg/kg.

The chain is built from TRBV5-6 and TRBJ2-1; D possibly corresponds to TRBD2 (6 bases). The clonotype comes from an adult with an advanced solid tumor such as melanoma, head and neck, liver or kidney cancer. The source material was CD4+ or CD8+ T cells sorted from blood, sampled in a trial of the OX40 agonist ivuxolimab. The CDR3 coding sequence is TGTGCCAGCACCCCTAGTGGGGGAGGCAGAAGAAATGAGCAGTTCTTC. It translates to CASTPSGGGRRNEQFF.